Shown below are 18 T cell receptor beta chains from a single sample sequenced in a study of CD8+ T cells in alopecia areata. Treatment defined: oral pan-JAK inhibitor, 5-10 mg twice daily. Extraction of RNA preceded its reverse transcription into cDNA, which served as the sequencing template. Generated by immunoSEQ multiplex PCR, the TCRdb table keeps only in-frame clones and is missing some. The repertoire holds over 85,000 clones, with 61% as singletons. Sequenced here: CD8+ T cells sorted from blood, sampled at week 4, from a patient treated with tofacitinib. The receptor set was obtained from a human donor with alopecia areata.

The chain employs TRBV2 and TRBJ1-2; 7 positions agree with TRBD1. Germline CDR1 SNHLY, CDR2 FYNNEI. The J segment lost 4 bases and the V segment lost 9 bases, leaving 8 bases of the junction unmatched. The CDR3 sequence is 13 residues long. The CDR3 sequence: CASSGGIIYGYTF. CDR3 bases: TGTGCCAGTTCAGGGGGGATTATCTATGGCTACACCTTC.

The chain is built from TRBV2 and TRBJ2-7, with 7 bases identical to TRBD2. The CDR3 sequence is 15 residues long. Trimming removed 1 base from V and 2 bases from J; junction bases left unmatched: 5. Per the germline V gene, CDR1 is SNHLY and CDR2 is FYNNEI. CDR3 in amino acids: CASSEVGLVTYEQYF. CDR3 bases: TGTGCCAGCAGTGAAGTCGGACTAGTGACCTACGAGCAGTACTTC.

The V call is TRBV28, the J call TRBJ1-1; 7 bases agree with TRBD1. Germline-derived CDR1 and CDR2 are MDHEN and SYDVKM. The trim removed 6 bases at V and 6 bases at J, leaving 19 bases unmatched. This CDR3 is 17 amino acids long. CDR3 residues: CASRLVVIDRDSPEAFF. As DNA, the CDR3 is TGTGCCAGCAGGTTAGTTGTAATCGACAGGGACTCCCCTGAAGCTTTCTTT.

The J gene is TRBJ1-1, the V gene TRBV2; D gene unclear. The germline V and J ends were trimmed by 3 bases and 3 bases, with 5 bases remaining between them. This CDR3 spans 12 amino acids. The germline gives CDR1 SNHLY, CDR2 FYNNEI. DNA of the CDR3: TGTGCCAGCAGTGACGCTTACACTGAAGCTTTCTTT. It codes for CASSDAYTEAFF.

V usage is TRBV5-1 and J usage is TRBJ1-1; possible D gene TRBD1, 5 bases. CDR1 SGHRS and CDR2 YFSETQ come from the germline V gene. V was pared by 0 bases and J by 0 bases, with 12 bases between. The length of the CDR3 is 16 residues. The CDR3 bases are TGCGCCAGCAGCTTGGTAGACAGCCATTTGAACACTGAAGCTTTCTTT. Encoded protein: CASSLVDSHLNTEAFF.

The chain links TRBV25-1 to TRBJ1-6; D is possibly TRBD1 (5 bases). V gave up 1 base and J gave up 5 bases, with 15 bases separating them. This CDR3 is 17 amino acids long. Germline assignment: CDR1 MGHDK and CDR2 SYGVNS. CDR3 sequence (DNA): TGTGCCAGCAGTGAATTTAGGGGATACCCAGATAATTCACCCCTCCACTTT. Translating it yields CASSEFRGYPDNSPLHF.

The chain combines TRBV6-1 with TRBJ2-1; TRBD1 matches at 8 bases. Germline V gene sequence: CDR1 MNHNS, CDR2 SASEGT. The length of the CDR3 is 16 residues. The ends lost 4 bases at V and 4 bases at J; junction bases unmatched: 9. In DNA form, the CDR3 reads TGTGCCAGCAGTGCCTCCGGACAGGGCCCATACAATGAGCAGTTCTTC. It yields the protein CASSASGQGPYNEQFF.

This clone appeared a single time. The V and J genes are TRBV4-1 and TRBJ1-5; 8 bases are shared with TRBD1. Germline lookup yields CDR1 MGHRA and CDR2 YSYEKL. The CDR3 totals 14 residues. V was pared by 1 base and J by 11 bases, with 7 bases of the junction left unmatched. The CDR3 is CASSQVGGTGSQHF. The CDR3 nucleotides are TGCGCCAGCAGCCAAGTAGGGGGGACAGGCTCCCAGCATTTT.

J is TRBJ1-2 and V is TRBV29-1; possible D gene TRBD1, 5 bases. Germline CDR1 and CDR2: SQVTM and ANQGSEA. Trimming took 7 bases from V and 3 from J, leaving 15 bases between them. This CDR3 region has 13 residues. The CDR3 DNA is TGCAGCGCGAGGGCGGGGGATTACTATGGCTACACCTTC. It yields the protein CSARAGDYYGYTF.

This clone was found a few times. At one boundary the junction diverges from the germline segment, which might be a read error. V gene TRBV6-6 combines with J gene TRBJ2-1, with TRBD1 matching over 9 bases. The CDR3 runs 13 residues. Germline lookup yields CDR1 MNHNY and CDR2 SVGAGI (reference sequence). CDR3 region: CASSDSDRGEQFF. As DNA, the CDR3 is TGTGCCAGCAGTGACTCGGACAGGGGTGAGCAGTTCTTC.

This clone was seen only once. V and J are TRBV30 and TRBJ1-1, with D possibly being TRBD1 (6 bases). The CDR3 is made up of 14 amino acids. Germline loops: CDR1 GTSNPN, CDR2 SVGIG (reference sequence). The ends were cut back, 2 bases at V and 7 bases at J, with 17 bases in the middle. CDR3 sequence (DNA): TGTGCCTGGAGTTTGGGGGGCGCGGGGATTGAAGCTTTCTTT. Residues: CAWSLGGAGIEAFF. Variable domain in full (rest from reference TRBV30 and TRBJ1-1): SQTIHQWPATLVQPVGSPLSLECTVEGTSNPNLYWYRQAAGRGLQLLFYSVGIGQISSEVPQNLSASRPQDRQFILSSKKLLLSDSGFYLCAWSLGGAGIEAFFGQGTRLTVV.

As DNA, the CDR3 is TGCGCCAGCAGCCAAGATGATAAACTACCGAGCACAGATACGCAGTATTTT. Its translation is CASSQDDKLPSTDTQYF. The rearrangement uses TRBV4-1 and TRBJ2-3; D remains unclear. Per germline, CDR1 MGHRA and CDR2 YSYEKL. CDR3 length equals 17 residues. V lost 0 bases and J 0 bases, leaving 13 bases between the germline ends.

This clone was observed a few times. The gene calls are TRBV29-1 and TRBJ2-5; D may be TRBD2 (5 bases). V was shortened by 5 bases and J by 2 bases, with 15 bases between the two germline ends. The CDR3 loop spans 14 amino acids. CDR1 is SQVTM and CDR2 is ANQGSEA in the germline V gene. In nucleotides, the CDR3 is TGCAGCGTTTTGTCATCTAGAGGGCAAGAGACCCAGTACTTC. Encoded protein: CSVLSSRGQETQYF.

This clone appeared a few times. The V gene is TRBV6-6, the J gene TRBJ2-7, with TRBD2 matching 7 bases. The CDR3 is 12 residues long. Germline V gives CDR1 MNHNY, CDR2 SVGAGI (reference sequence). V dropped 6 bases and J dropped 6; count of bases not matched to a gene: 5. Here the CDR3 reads CASRFTGGEQYF. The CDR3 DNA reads TGTGCCAGCAGGTTTACGGGGGGCGAGCAGTACTTC.

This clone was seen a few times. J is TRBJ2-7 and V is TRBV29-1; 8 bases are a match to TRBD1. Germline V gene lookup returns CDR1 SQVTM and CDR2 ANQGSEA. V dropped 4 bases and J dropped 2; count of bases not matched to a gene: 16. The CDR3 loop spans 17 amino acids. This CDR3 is CSVVGQSTGDFPYEQYF. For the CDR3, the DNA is TGCAGCGTTGTTGGCCAATCGACAGGGGACTTTCCCTACGAGCAGTACTTC.

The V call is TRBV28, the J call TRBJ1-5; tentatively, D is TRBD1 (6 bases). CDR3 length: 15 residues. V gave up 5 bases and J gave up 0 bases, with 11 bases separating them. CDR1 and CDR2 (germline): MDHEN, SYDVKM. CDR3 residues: CASSLDSYSNQPQHF. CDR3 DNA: TGTGCCAGCAGTCTGGACAGTTATAGCAATCAGCCCCAGCATTTT.

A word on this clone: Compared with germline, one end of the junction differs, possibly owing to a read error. CDR3 nucleotide sequence: TGTGCCAGCTCACCGGGACTAGCGGGAGACACAGATACGCAGTATTTC. Translated, it gives CASSPGLAGDTDTQYF. The chain has TRBV18 and TRBJ2-3, with TRBD2 matching 14 bases. CDR1 KGHSH and CDR2 LQKENI come from the germline V gene. CDR3 length: 16 residues. Filled out from reference TRBV18 and TRBJ2-3, the complete variable domain reads NAGVMQNPRHLVRRRGQEARLRCSPMKGHSHVYWYRQLPEEGLKFMVYLQKENIIDESGMPKERFSAEFPKEGPSILRIQQVVRGDSAAYFCASSPGLAGDTDTQYFGPGTRLTVL.

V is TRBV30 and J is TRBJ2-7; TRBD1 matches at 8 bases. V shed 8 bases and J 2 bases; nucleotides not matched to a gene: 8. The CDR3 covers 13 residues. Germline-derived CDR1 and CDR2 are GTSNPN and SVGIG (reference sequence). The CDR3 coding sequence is TGTGCCGGGAAGGGACAGGTTACCTACGAGCAGTACTTC. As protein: CAGKGQVTYEQYF. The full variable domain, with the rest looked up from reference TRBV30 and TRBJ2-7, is SQTIHQWPATLVQPVGSPLSLECTVEGTSNPNLYWYRQAAGRGLQLLFYSVGIGQISSEVPQNLSASRPQDRQFILSSKKLLLSDSGFYLCAGKGQVTYEQYFGPGTRLTVT.